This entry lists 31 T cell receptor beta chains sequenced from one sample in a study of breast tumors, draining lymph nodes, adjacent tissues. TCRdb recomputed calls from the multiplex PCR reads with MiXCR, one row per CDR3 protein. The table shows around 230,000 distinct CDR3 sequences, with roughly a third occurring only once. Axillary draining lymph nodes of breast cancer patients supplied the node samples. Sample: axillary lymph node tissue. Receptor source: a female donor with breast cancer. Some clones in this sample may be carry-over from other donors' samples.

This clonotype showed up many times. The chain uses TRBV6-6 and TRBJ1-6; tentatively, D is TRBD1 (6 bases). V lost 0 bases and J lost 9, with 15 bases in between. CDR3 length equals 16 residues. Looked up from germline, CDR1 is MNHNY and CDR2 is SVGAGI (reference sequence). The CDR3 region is CASSYSTGLEGSPLHF. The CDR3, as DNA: TGTGCCAGCAGTTACTCGACAGGACTTGAGGGTTCACCCCTCCACTTT.

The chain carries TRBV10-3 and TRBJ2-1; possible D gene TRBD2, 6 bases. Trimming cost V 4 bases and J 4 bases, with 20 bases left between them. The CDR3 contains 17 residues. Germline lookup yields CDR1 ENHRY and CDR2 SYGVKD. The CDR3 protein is CAISGVWAGLLYNEQFF. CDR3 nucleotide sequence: TGTGCCATCAGTGGGGTCTGGGCGGGACTTCTTTACAATGAGCAGTTCTTC.

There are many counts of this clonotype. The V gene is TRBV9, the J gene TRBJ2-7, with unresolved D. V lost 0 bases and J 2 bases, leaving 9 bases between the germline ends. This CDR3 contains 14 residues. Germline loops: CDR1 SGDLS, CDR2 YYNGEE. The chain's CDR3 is CASSVGGETYEQYF. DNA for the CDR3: TGTGCCAGCAGCGTAGGTGGCGAAACCTACGAGCAGTACTTC.

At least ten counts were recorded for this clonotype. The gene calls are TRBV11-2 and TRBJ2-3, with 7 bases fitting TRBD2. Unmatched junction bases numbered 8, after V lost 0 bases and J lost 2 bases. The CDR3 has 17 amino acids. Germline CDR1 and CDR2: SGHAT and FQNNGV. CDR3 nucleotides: TGTGCCAGCAGCTTAGATCGGCTAGCGGAAGCCACAGATACGCAGTATTTT. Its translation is CASSLDRLAEATDTQYF.

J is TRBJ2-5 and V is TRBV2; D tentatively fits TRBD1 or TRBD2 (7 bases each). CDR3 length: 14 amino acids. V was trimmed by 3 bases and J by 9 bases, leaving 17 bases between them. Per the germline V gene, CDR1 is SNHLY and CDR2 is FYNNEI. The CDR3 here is CASSDRGGNQPQYF. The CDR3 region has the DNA TGTGCCAGCAGTGACAGGGGGGGCAATCAGCCCCAGTACTTC.

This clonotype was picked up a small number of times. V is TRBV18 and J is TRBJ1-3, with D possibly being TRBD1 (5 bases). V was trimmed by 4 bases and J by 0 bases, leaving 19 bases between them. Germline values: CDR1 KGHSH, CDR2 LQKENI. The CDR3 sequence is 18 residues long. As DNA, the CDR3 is TGTGCCAGCTCACGAATTATGGCAGGGACTAACTCTGGAAACACCATATATTTT. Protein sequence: CASSRIMAGTNSGNTIYF.

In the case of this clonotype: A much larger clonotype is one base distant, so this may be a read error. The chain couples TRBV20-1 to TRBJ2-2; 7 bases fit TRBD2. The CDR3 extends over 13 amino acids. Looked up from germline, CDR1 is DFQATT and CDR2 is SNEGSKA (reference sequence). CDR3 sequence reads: CSGRGVNTGALFF. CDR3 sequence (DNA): TGCTCCGGCCGGGGGGTGAACACCGGGGCGCTGTTTTTT.

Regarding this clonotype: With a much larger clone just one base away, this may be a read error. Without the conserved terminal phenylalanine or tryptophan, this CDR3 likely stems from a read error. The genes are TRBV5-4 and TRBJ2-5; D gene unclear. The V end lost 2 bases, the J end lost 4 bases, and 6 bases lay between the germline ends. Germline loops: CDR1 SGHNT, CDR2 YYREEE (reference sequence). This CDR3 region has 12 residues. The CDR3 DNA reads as TGTGCCAGCAGCTTCGTTCGAGAGACCCAGTACCTC. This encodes CASSFVRETQYL.

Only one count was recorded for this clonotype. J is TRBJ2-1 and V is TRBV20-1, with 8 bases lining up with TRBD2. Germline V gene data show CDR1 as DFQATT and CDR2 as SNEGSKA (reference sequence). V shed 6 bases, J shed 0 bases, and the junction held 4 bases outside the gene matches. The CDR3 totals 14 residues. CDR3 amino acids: CSASAGGSYNEQFF. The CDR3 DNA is TGCAGTGCCTCGGCGGGGGGCTCCTACAATGAGCAGTTCTTC.

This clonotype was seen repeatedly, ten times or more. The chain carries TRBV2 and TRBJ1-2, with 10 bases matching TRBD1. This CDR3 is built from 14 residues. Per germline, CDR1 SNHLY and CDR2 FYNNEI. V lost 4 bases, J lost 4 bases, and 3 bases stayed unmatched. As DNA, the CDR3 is TGTGCCAGCAGTGTGACAGGGGGCGGCTATGGCTACACCTTC. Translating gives CASSVTGGGYGYTF.

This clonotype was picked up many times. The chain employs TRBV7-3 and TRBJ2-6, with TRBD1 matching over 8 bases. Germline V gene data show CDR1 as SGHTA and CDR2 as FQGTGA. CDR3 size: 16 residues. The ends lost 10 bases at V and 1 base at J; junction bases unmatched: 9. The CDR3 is CATSGGELSGANVLTF. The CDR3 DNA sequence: TGTGCCACCTCAGGGGGCGAGCTTTCTGGGGCCAACGTCCTGACTTTC.

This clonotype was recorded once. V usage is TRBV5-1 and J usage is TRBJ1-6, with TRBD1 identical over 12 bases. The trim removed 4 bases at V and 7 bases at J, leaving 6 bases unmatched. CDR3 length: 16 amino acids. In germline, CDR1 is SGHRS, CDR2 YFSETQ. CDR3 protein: CASSQAGQGANSPLHF. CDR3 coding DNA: TGCGCCAGCAGCCAAGCGGGACAGGGGGCGAATTCACCCCTCCACTTT. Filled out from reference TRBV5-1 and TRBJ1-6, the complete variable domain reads KAGVTQTPRYLIKTRGQQVTLSCSPISGHRSVSWYQQTPGQGLQFLFEYFSETQRNKGNFPGRFSGRQFSNSRSEMNVSTLELGDSALYLCASSQAGQGANSPLHFGNGTRLTVT.

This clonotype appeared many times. The CDR3 DNA reads as TGTGCCAGCAGCCCGTGGCGGACAGGGGGCTTCGAGACCCAGTACTTC. Translating gives CASSPWRTGGFETQYF. This chain links TRBV11-1 with TRBJ2-5, with 11 bases identical to TRBD1. The CDR3 contains 16 residues. Trimming removed 5 bases from V and 5 bases from J; junction bases left unmatched: 10. Looked up from germline, CDR1 is SGHAT and CDR2 is FQDESV (reference sequence). Drawing the rest from reference TRBV11-1 and TRBJ2-5, the complete variable domain is EAEVAQSPRYKITEKSQAVAFWCDPISGHATLYWYRQILGQGPELLVQFQDESVVDDSQLPKDRFSAERLKGVDSTLKIQPAELGDSAMYLCASSPWRTGGFETQYFGPGTRLLVL.

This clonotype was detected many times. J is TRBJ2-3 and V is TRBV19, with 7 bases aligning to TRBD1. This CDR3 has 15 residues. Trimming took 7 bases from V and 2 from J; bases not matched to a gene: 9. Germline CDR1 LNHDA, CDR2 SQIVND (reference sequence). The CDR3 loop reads CASKKGQHYTDTQYF. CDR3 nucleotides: TGTGCCAGTAAAAAGGGACAGCATTACACAGATACGCAGTATTTT.

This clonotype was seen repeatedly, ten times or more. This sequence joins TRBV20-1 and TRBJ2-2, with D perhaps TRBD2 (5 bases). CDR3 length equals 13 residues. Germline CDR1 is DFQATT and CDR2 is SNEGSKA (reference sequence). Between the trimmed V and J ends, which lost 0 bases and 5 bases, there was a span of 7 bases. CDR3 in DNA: TGCAGTGCTAGAGATTGGAGGACCGGGGAGCTGTTTTTT. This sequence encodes CSARDWRTGELFF.

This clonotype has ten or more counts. CDR3 amino acids: CASSLARTPTPYNEQFF. CDR3 bases: TGTGCCAGCAGCTTAGCGCGCACACCCACCCCGTACAATGAGCAGTTCTTC. This rearrangement joins TRBV7-9 to TRBJ2-1; D is unclear. CDR1 is SEHNR and CDR2 is FQNEAQ in the germline V gene (reference sequence). The CDR3 is made up of 17 amino acids. Trimming removed 0 bases at V and 4 bases at J, with 16 bases between.

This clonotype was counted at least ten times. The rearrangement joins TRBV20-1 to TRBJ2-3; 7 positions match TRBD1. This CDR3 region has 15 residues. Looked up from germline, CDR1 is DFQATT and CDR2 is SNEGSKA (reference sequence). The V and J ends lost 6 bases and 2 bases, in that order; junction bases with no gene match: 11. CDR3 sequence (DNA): TGCAGTGCCGAACCCGGGACAGTCCCCACAGATACGCAGTATTTT. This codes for CSAEPGTVPTDTQYF.

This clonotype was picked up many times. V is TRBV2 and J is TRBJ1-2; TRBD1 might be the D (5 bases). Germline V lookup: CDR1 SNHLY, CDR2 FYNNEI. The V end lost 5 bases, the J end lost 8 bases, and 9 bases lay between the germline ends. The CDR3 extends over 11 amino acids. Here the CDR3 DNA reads TGTGCCAGCAGTTGGGACCTAGGCTACACCTTC. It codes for CASSWDLGYTF.

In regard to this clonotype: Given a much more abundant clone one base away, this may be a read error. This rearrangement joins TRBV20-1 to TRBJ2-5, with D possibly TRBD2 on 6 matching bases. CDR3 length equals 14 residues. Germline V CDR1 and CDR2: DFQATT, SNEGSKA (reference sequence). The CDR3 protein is CSAWGEEDQATQYF. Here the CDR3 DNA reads TGCAGTGCTTGGGGGGAGGAGGATCAAGCGACCCAGTACTTC.

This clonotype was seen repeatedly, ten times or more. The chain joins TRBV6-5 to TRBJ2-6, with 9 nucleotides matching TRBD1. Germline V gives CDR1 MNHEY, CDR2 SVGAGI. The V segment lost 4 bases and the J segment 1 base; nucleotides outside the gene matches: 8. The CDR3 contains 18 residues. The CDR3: CASSFLQGAGSGANVLTF. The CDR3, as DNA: TGTGCCAGCAGTTTCCTACAGGGGGCTGGGTCTGGGGCCAACGTCCTGACTTTC.

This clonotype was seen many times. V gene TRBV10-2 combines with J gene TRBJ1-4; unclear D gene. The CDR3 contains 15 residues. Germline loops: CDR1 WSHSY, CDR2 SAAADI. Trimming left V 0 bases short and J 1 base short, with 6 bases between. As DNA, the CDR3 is TGCGCCAGCAGTGAGTCAGGGAGAACTAATGAAAAACTGTTTTTT. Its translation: CASSESGRTNEKLFF.

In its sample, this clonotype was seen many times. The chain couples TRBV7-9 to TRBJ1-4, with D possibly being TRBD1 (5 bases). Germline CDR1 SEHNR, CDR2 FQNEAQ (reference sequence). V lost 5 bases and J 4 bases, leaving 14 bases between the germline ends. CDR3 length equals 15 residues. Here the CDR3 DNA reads TGTGCCAGCAGCACACCAGGGAGTGTTAATGAAAAACTGTTTTTT. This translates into CASSTPGSVNEKLFF.

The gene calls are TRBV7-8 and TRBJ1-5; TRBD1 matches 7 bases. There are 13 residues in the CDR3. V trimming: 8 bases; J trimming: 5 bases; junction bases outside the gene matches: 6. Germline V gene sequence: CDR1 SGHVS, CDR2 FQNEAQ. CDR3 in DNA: TGTGCCAGCTCGGGACAGTTCGATCAGCCCCAGCATTTT. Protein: CASSGQFDQPQHF.

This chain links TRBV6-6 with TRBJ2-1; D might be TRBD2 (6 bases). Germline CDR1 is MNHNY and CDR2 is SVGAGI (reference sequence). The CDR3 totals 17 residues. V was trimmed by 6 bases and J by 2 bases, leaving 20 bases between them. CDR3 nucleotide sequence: TGTGCCAGCAGGGACCGGGGGAGCGCCGCAACCTACAATGAGCAGTTCTTC. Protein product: CASRDRGSAATYNEQFF.

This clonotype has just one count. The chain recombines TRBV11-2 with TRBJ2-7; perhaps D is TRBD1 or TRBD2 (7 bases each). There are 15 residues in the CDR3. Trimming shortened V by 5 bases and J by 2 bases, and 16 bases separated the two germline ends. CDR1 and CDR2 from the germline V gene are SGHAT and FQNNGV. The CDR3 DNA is TGTGCCAGCAGCCCAGGGGGGGAAGGGGCCTACGAGCAGTACTTC. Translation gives CASSPGGEGAYEQYF.

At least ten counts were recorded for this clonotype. The CDR3 reads CASSLGMGLFNYGYTF. CDR3 nucleotides: TGTGCCAGCAGCTTAGGGATGGGCCTTTTCAACTATGGCTACACCTTC. This chain links TRBV7-2 with TRBJ1-2; D remains unclear. This CDR3 has 16 residues. CDR1 SGHTA and CDR2 FQGNSA come from the germline V gene. Deletions cut 1 base from V and 2 bases from J, with 14 bases between.

For the CDR3, the DNA is TGTGCCAGCAGCTTGGCCCTAGCGGGGTTCGATGAGCAGTTCTTC. Protein sequence: CASSLALAGFDEQFF. This chain links TRBV5-4 with TRBJ2-1; 9 bases agree with TRBD2. V lost 0 bases, J lost 8 bases, and 6 bases stayed unmatched. The CDR3 has 15 amino acids. Per germline, CDR1 SGHNT and CDR2 YYREEE (reference sequence).

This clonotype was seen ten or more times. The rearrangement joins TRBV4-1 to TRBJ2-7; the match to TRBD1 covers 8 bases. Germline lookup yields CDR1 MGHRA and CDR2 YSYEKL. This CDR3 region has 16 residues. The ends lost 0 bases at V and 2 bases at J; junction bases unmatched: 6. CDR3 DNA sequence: TGCGCCAGCAGCCAAGATCAGGGACAGGCTGCCTACGAGCAGTACTTC. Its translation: CASSQDQGQAAYEQYF.

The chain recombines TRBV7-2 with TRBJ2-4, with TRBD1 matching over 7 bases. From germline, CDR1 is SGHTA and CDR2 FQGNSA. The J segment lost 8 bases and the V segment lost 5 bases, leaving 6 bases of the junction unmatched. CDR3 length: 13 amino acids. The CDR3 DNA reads TGTGCCAGCAGCCCGACAGGGTCGGACATTCAGTACTTC. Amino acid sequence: CASSPTGSDIQYF.

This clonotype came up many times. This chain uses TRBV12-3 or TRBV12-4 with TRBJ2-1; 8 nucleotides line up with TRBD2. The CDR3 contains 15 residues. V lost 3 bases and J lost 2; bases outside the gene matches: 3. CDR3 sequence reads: CASSLAGGTYNEQFF. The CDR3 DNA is TGTGCCAGCAGTTTGGCGGGAGGTACCTACAATGAGCAGTTCTTC.

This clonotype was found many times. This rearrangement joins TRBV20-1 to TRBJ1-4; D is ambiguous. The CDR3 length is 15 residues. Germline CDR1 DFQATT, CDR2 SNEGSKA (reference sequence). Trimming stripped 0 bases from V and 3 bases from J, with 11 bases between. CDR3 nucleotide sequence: TGCAGTGCTAGAGATACTGCTGTTTCTAATGAAAAACTGTTTTTT. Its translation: CSARDTAVSNEKLFF.